This paragraph covers one T cell receptor beta chain sequence. Under the authors' procedure: From reference gene primer amplification, estimates of nucleated cell counts were derived. Here immunoSEQ multiplex PCR was the method, and the copy in TCRdb shows in-frame clones only, minus some. That table supplies the V and J calls and clone size; D and trimming were determined from the DNA. The profile covers tens of thousands of clones, with over 75% appearing a single time and around 20% taken by the ten largest. The V segment lost 1 base and the J segment 7 bases; nucleotides outside the gene matches: 12. CDR3 size: 17 residues. The V gene's germline CDR1 is KGHSH and CDR2 LQKENI. The data were obtained in a study of blood T cell repertoires in COVID-19. About the study: Samples came from the United States, Italy and Spain, spanning acute and convalescent COVID-19. Sources were T cells, B-cell-depleted T cells, or PBMCs; the material itself was cDNA or gDNA.

The V call is TRBV18, the J call TRBJ2-1; 8 bases fit TRBD2. The receptor was derived from a human donor in a cohort sampled during active COVID-19. Sequenced sample: peripheral blood. The CDR3 DNA sequence: TGTGCCAGCTCACCACGAACAACAGGGACGGGAGGGAATGAGCAGTTCTTC. It yields the protein CASSPRTTGTGGNEQFF. Supplemented by reference TRBV18 and TRBJ2-1, the full variable domain reads NAGVMQNPRHLVRRRGQEARLRCSPMKGHSHVYWYRQLPEEGLKFMVYLQKENIIDESGMPKERFSAEFPKEGPSILRIQQVVRGDSAAYFCASSPRTTGTGGNEQFFGPGTRLTVL.